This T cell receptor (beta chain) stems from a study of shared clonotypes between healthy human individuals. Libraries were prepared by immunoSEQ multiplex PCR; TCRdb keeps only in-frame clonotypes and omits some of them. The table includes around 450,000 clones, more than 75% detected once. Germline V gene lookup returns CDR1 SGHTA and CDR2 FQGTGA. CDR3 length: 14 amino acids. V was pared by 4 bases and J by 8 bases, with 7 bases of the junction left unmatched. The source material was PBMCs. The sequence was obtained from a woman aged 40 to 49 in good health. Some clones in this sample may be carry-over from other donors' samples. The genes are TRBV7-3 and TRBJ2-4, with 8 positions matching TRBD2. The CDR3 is CASSYGGAQDIQYF. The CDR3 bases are TGTGCCAGCAGCTACGGGGGGGCGCAGGACATTCAGTACTTC.